Shown below are 32 T cell receptor beta chains from a single sample sequenced in a study of blood T cell repertoires in COVID-19. The assay was immunoSEQ multiplex PCR, and TCRdb's table has in-frame clones only and misses some. The profile shows roughly 200,000 clones, 84% of them singletons. The sequencing sample was made of peripheral blood. The receptor set was obtained from a woman in her 70s with active or convalescent COVID-19.

This chain links TRBV7-3 with TRBJ2-3; perhaps TRBD1 as D (6 bases). From germline, CDR1 is SGHTA and CDR2 FQGTGA. The CDR3 runs 13 residues. V shed 6 bases and J shed 2 bases, with 9 bases lying between them. The CDR3 bases are TGTGCCAGCAGTAGGACAGTCACAGATACGCAGTATTTT. The encoded protein is CASSRTVTDTQYF.

This clone occurred a few times. The rearrangement uses TRBV13 and TRBJ2-2, with D maybe TRBD1 (7 bases). The CDR3 contains 17 residues. CDR1 and CDR2 from the germline V gene are PRHDT and FYEKMQ (reference sequence). With 4 bases removed from V and 5 bases from J, the gap between germline ends came to 20 bases. The CDR3 DNA is TGTGCCAGCAGCTGGACACGGGGGCAGGGGGGAACCGGGGAGCTGTTTTTT. Its translation is CASSWTRGQGGTGELFF.

This clone was recorded only once. This chain links TRBV27 with TRBJ2-7; 7 nucleotides align to TRBD1. CDR3 length: 15 amino acids. J lost 1 base, V lost 0 bases, and 3 bases had no gene match. CDR1 is MNHEY and CDR2 is SMNVEV in the germline V gene (reference sequence). The CDR3 is CASSLSGTASYEQYF. The CDR3 region has the DNA TGTGCCAGCAGTTTATCGGGGACAGCATCCTACGAGCAGTACTTC.

CDR3 bases: TGTGCCAGCAGCGACACCGCCCGTACGCAGTATTTT. It is translated as CASSDTARTQYF. The rearrangement uses TRBV6-5 and TRBJ2-3; unclear D gene. CDR3 size: 12 residues. Germline assignment: CDR1 MNHEY and CDR2 SVGAGI. V was clipped by 6 bases and J by 8 bases, with 12 bases between them.

This chain joins TRBV5-1 and TRBJ1-2; 7 nucleotides line up with TRBD1. The germline gives CDR1 SGHRS, CDR2 YFSETQ. Trimming cost V 4 bases and J 6 bases; bases outside gene matches: 15. The CDR3 consists of 16 residues. The CDR3 here is CASSLMTGPKRNGYTF. Written as DNA, the CDR3 is TGCGCCAGCAGCCTCATGACAGGGCCGAAAAGGAATGGCTACACCTTC.

This clone has more than one count but fewer than ten. This chain joins TRBV4-1 and TRBJ1-1, with TRBD1 as a possible D gene (5 bases). The CDR3 totals 14 residues. Trimming removed 10 bases at V and 3 bases at J, with 18 bases between. Per the germline V gene, CDR1 is MGHRA and CDR2 is YSYEKL. The CDR3 protein is CATIGAEGDTEAFF. Written as DNA, the CDR3 is TGCGCCACCATAGGGGCCGAAGGGGACACTGAAGCTTTCTTT.

This chain uses TRBV7-9 with TRBJ2-1, with 7 bases fitting TRBD1. CDR3 length equals 12 residues. V was clipped by 3 bases and J by 13 bases; unmatched bases: 6. CDR1 and CDR2 (germline): SEHNR, FQNEAQ (reference sequence). This CDR3 is CASSLQGQSQFF. CDR3 in DNA: TGTGCCAGCAGCTTGCAGGGACAGAGCCAGTTCTTC. The variable domain in full, with the rest retrieved from reference TRBV7-9 and TRBJ2-1, is DTGVSQNPRHKITKRGQNVTFRCDPISEHNRLYWYRQTLGQGPEFLTYFQNEAQLEKSRLLSDRFSAERPKGSFSTLEIQRTEQGDSAMYLCASSLQGQSQFFGPGTRLTVL.

J is TRBJ1-5 and V is TRBV7-2, with TRBD1 matching 7 bases. Germline V gene sequence: CDR1 SGHTA, CDR2 FQGNSA. V lost 6 bases and J lost 0; bases outside the gene matches: 5. The CDR3 totals 15 residues. CDR3 DNA sequence: TGTGCCAGCAGTATTCAGGGGGTTAGCAATCAGCCCCAGCATTTT. This gives the protein CASSIQGVSNQPQHF.

The V and J genes are TRBV18 and TRBJ2-5; D remains unclear. V gave up 4 bases and J gave up 3 bases, with 9 bases separating them. CDR1 is KGHSH, CDR2 LQKENI, per germline. The CDR3 runs 13 residues. The CDR3 DNA is TGTGCCAGCTCACGACTTCTGGAAGAGACCCAGTACTTC. Translating it yields CASSRLLEETQYF.

CDR3 region: CASSPYLGLAEETQYF. The CDR3 nucleotides read TGTGCCAGCAGTCCTTACCTGGGACTAGCGGAAGAGACCCAGTACTTC. V gene TRBV9 combines with J gene TRBJ2-5, with 11 bases matching TRBD2. The CDR3 totals 16 residues. V shed 5 bases and J 3 bases; nucleotides not matched to a gene: 9. Germline V CDR1 and CDR2: SGDLS, YYNGEE.

The V gene is TRBV28, the J gene TRBJ1-3, with D perhaps TRBD1 (6 bases). With 2 bases removed from V and 8 bases from J, the gap between germline ends came to 10 bases. Germline V gene sequence: CDR1 MDHEN, CDR2 SYDVKM. This CDR3 is 13 amino acids long. CDR3 region: CASSLRPGDTIYF. DNA for the CDR3: TGTGCCAGCAGTTTACGGCCAGGGGACACCATATATTTT.

The chain couples TRBV5-1 to TRBJ1-1, with a possible D match to TRBD1 (5 bases). Looked up from germline, CDR1 is SGHRS and CDR2 is YFSETQ. V lost 2 bases, J lost 0 bases, and 8 bases lay in between. The CDR3 sequence is 14 residues long. The CDR3 region is CASSFKDMNTEAFF. The CDR3 DNA is TGCGCCAGCAGCTTTAAGGACATGAACACTGAAGCTTTCTTT.

This chain connects TRBV6-6 to TRBJ2-4, with 7 bases matching TRBD2. CDR1 MNHNY and CDR2 SVGAGI come from the germline V gene (reference sequence). With 5 bases clipped from V and 0 bases from J, the junction kept 1 base outside the gene matches. This CDR3 region has 14 residues. CDR3 in amino acids: CASSERGAKNIQYF. CDR3 nucleotides: TGTGCCAGCAGTGAGCGGGGAGCCAAAAACATTCAGTACTTC.

J is TRBJ2-3 and V is TRBV5-1; D is perhaps TRBD1 (6 bases). Per germline, CDR1 SGHRS and CDR2 YFSETQ. V lost 0 bases, J lost 2 bases, and 13 bases lay in between. This CDR3 comprises 16 residues. CDR3 protein: CASSLDGTPYTDTQYF. CDR3 nucleotides: TGCGCCAGCAGCTTGGACGGGACACCTTACACAGATACGCAGTATTTT.

The chain recombines TRBV5-1 with TRBJ2-2, with 12 bases fitting TRBD2. V gave up 5 bases and J gave up 8 bases; unmatched junction bases: 10. Germline loops: CDR1 SGHRS, CDR2 YFSETQ. The CDR3 runs 16 residues. The chain's CDR3 is CASSWGLAGPAGELFF. Here the CDR3 DNA reads TGCGCCAGCAGTTGGGGACTAGCGGGCCCCGCGGGGGAGCTGTTTTTT.

The chain links TRBV6-2 or TRBV6-3 to TRBJ1-3, with no clear D. The V gene's germline CDR1 is MNHEY and CDR2 SVGEGT. Trimming cost V 5 bases and J 0 bases, with 14 bases left between them. The CDR3 covers 16 residues. The CDR3 DNA follows: TGTGCCAGCAGTCGACCAGGCAGAAACTCTGGAAACACCATATATTTT. This sequence encodes CASSRPGRNSGNTIYF.

V is TRBV6-5 and J is TRBJ2-1, with 11 bases aligning to TRBD2. Germline CDR1 and CDR2: MNHEY and SVGAGI. Unmatched junction bases numbered 7, after V lost 6 bases and J lost 6 bases. The CDR3 consists of 15 residues. The CDR3 DNA reads TGTGCCAGCAGGTACCTAGCGGGAGGAGGCAATGAGCAGTTCTTC. As protein: CASRYLAGGGNEQFF.

The V call is TRBV5-6, the J call TRBJ1-5, with 7 bases lining up with TRBD1. The CDR3 is made up of 15 amino acids. Germline-derived CDR1 and CDR2 are SGHDT and YYEEEE. J gave up 2 bases and V 4 bases, and 6 bases lay outside the gene matches. Here the CDR3 DNA reads TGTGCCAGCAGCCTAGGACAGGTCCGCAATCAGCCCCAGCATTTT. Residues: CASSLGQVRNQPQHF.

This chain links TRBV18 with TRBJ1-5; 7 nucleotides align to TRBD1. J gave up 5 bases and V 4 bases, and 8 bases lay outside the gene matches. CDR3 length: 15 residues. Germline CDR1 KGHSH, CDR2 LQKENI. CDR3 sequence: CASSQKTGIYQPQHF. DNA of the CDR3: TGTGCCAGCTCACAAAAGACAGGGATCTATCAGCCCCAGCATTTT.

The chain has TRBV4-1 and TRBJ1-3; 11 bases map to TRBD1. Germline CDR1 reads MGHRA; CDR2 reads YSYEKL. CDR3 length: 16 residues. Losses at the gene ends were 4 bases for V and 4 bases for J; bases not matched to a gene: 6. The CDR3 sequence: CASSPGQGASGNTIYF. In DNA, the CDR3 is TGCGCCAGCAGCCCAGGACAGGGGGCATCAGGAAACACCATATATTTT.

This chain links TRBV28 with TRBJ2-7, with 8 bases fitting TRBD1. Germline trimming cut 7 bases from V and 3 bases from J; bases unmatched to any gene: 8. The germline CDR1 and CDR2 sequences are MDHEN and SYDVKM. The CDR3 covers 14 residues. The CDR3 loop is CASTGTGEGYEQYF. The CDR3 bases are TGTGCCAGCACGGGGACAGGCGAAGGCTACGAGCAGTACTTC.

This chain connects TRBV18 to TRBJ2-2, with 8 positions matching TRBD2. Per the germline V gene, CDR1 is KGHSH and CDR2 is LQKENI. The CDR3 loop spans 15 amino acids. V was pared by 4 bases and J by 6 bases, with 7 bases of the junction left unmatched. CDR3 coding DNA: TGTGCCAGCTCACGGGGACTAGTCGACGCCGGGGAGCTGTTTTTT. It codes for CASSRGLVDAGELFF.

This clone was counted only a few times. The CDR3: CASSLGRGYGYTF. Written as DNA, the CDR3 is TGTGCCAGCAGTTTAGGCAGGGGGTATGGCTACACCTTC. The chain couples TRBV27 to TRBJ1-2; 7 bases map to TRBD1. The CDR3 runs 13 residues. Per the germline V gene, CDR1 is MNHEY and CDR2 is SMNVEV (reference sequence). J gave up 5 bases and V 2 bases, and 2 bases lay outside the gene matches.

V and J are TRBV6-6 and TRBJ2-7; 7 bases are a match to TRBD1. The germline V gene has CDR1 MNHNY and CDR2 SVGAGI (reference sequence). V trimming: 5 bases; J trimming: 3 bases; junction bases outside the gene matches: 4. This CDR3 comprises 13 residues. For the CDR3, the DNA is TGTGCCAGCAGTACGACAGGGAACTACGAGCAGTACTTC. As protein: CASSTTGNYEQYF.

J is TRBJ2-7 and V is TRBV18; the D gene could be TRBD1 or TRBD2 (6 bases each). V was shortened by 6 bases and J by 0 bases, with 18 bases between the two germline ends. The CDR3 length is 16 residues. CDR1 and CDR2 (germline): KGHSH, LQKENI. The CDR3 DNA is TGTGCCAGCTCTCCAGGGGCTAGCGCGACCTCCTACGAGCAGTACTTC. Encoded protein: CASSPGASATSYEQYF.

This clone occurred once. The chain couples TRBV6-7 to TRBJ2-2, with TRBD2 as a possible D gene (6 bases). TRBV6-7 qualifies as an ORF whose function is uncertain. Deletions cut 0 bases from V and 2 bases from J, with 10 bases between. There are 16 residues in the CDR3. CDR3 nucleotides: TGTGCCAGCAGTTACTCGACGGGACTTAACACCGGGGAGCTGTTTTTT. Translating it yields CASSYSTGLNTGELFF.

The chain employs TRBV11-2 and TRBJ2-7, with a tentative D call TRBD2 (7 bases). Per the germline V gene, CDR1 is SGHAT and CDR2 is FQNNGV. The V end was cut by 0 bases, the J end by 0 bases, with 18 bases between. This CDR3 is built from 18 residues. CDR3 DNA: TGTGCCAGCAGCTTAGACTCTGGGGGGGCGGTTCTCTCCTACGAGCAGTACTTC. This sequence encodes CASSLDSGGAVLSYEQYF.

The V call is TRBV27, the J call TRBJ2-7, with TRBD2 identical over 12 bases. The junction had 9 bases not matched to a gene; V was cut back by 5 bases and J by 4 bases. Germline V gene data show CDR1 as MNHEY and CDR2 as SMNVEV (reference sequence). The CDR3 has 16 residues. In DNA form, the CDR3 reads TGTGCCAGCAGTCCTTCGACTAGCGGGAGATCATACGAGCAGTACTTC. Amino acids: CASSPSTSGRSYEQYF.

The chain combines TRBV6-6 with TRBJ1-1; perhaps TRBD1 as D (6 bases). The V gene's germline CDR1 is MNHNY and CDR2 SVGAGI (reference sequence). V was pared by 6 bases and J by 4 bases, with 9 bases between. This CDR3 spans 12 amino acids. This CDR3 reads CASSQQGTEAFF. The CDR3 DNA reads TGTGCCAGCAGCCAACAGGGCACTGAAGCTTTCTTT.

This chain joins TRBV29-1 and TRBJ2-1; TRBD1 aligns across 9 bases. In germline, CDR1 is SQVTM, CDR2 ANQGSEA. This CDR3 has 17 amino acids. V was clipped by 3 bases and J by 0 bases; unmatched bases: 9. CDR3 sequence: CSVDLGTGTSSYNEQFF. The CDR3 nucleotides read TGCAGCGTTGATTTAGGGACAGGGACGAGCTCCTACAATGAGCAGTTCTTC.

The chain employs TRBV2 and TRBJ1-5, with D perhaps TRBD1 (6 bases). CDR3 length: 14 amino acids. The germline V and J ends were trimmed by 2 bases and 7 bases, with 12 bases remaining between them. The germline CDR1 and CDR2 sequences are SNHLY and FYNNEI. The CDR3 DNA reads TGTGCCAGCAGTGAAACCGGACAGAGACAGCCCCAGCATTTT. Amino acids: CASSETGQRQPQHF.

The chain couples TRBV7-2 to TRBJ2-2; D is possibly TRBD2 (6 bases). With 6 bases removed from V and 4 bases from J, the gap between germline ends came to 12 bases. Germline CDR1 SGHTA, CDR2 FQGNSA. This CDR3 has 14 amino acids. The CDR3 bases are TGTGCCAGCAGGAAGGGACTCATCACCGGGGAGCTGTTTTTT. It codes for CASRKGLITGELFF.